What follows describes a single TCR beta chain. The data were taken from a study of blood T cell repertoires in COVID-19. About the research overall: The samples span acute and convalescent COVID-19 from the United States, Italy and Spain.

In germline, CDR1 is MGHRA, CDR2 YSYEKL. The CDR3 consists of 14 residues. Trimming stripped 2 bases from V and 1 base from J, with 5 bases between. Generated by immunoSEQ multiplex PCR, the TCRdb table keeps only in-frame clones and is missing some. The table lists over 200,000 clones, around 90% of them singletons. A Seattle source enrolled patients during active infection and followed them longitudinally. Input material: peripheral blood. The origin of this receptor is a man aged 25 to 40 with COVID-19, enrolled during active disease. The chain joins TRBV4-1 to TRBJ1-4; D unclear. CDR3 loop: CASSQLRTNEKLFF. The CDR3 DNA sequence: TGCGCCAGCAGCCAACTGAGAACTAATGAAAAACTGTTTTTT.